These 4 T cell receptor beta chains were sequenced from one sample in a study of type 1 regulatory T cells. In TCRdb, the reads were re-called with MiXCR into one record per CDR3 protein. The table shows 90,000 to 100,000 distinct CDR3 sequences, with about a third occurring only once. Material for sequencing was CD4+ T cells, either the whole sample or a sorted fraction (not recorded which). These receptors all come from a human donor in good health.

This clonotype has just a few counts. The chain employs TRBV6-1 and TRBJ2-3, with 7 bases identical to TRBD2. The J segment lost 6 bases and the V segment lost 2 bases, leaving 26 bases of the junction unmatched. There are 21 residues in the CDR3. Per germline, CDR1 MNHNS and CDR2 SASEGT. CDR3 residues: CASSERFGGKLAISTVDTQYF. The CDR3 DNA is TGTGCCAGCAGTGAAAGGTTCGGCGGGAAACTAGCGATCAGCACAGTGGATACGCAGTATTTT.

This clonotype was recorded a few times. The chain employs TRBV7-7 and TRBJ2-5, with TRBD1 matching over 9 bases. The J segment lost 5 bases and the V segment lost 5 bases, leaving 9 bases of the junction unmatched. Germline CDR1 and CDR2: SSHAT and FNYEAQ (reference sequence). This CDR3 comprises 15 residues. CDR3 in DNA: TGTGCCAGCAGCACGGACAGGGGACATTCGGAGACCCAGTACTTC. Protein product: CASSTDRGHSETQYF.

This clonotype was counted many times. This chain uses TRBV24-1 with TRBJ2-2; possibly TRBD2 for D (6 bases). The CDR3 totals 13 residues. The V end was cut by 4 bases, the J end by 5 bases, with 7 bases between. CDR1 and CDR2 (germline): KGHDR, SFDVKD. CDR3 amino acids: CATSEGGTGELFF. The CDR3, as DNA: TGTGCCACCAGTGAGGGGGGAACCGGGGAGCTGTTTTTT.

This clonotype was seen more than once but under ten times. The gene calls are TRBV29-1 and TRBJ2-1, with 8 bases fitting TRBD2. V shed 1 base and J 7 bases; nucleotides not matched to a gene: 9. The CDR3 spans 15 residues. CDR1 SQVTM and CDR2 ANQGSEA come from the germline V gene. The CDR3, as DNA: TGCAGCGTTGAAGGGCTCGCGGGAGGACCTAATGAGCAGTTCTTC. Its translation: CSVEGLAGGPNEQFF.